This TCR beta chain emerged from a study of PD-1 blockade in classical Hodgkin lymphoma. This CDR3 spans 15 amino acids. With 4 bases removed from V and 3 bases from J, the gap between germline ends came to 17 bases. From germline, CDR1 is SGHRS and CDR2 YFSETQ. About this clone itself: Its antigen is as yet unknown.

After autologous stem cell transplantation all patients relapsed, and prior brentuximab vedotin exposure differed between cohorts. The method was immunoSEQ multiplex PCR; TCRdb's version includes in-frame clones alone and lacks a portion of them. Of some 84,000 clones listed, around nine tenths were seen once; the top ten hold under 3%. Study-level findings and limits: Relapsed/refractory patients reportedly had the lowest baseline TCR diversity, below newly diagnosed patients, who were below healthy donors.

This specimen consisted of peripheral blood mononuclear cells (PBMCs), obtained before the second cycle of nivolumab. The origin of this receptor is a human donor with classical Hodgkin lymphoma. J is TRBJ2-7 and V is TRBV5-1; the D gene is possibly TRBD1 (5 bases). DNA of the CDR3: TGCGCCAGCAGCCCACAAGACAGTCTAGACTACGAGCAGTACTTC. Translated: CASSPQDSLDYEQYF. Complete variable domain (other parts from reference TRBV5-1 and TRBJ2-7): KAGVTQTPRYLIKTRGQQVTLSCSPISGHRSVSWYQQTPGQGLQFLFEYFSETQRNKGNFPGRFSGRQFSNSRSEMNVSTLELGDSALYLCASSPQDSLDYEQYFGPGTRLTVT.